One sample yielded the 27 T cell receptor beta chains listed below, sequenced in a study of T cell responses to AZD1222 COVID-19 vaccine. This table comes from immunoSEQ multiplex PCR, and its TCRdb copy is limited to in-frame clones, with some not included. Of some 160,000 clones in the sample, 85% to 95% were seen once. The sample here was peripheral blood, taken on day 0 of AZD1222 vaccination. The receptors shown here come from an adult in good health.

The CDR3 reads CATTPGGLWNGYTF. In nucleotides, the CDR3 is TGTGCCACCACCCCGGGGGGTCTATGGAATGGCTACACCTTC. The chain employs TRBV6-5 and TRBJ1-2, with D perhaps TRBD1 (5 bases). The CDR3 spans 14 residues. Per the germline V gene, CDR1 is MNHEY and CDR2 is SVGAGI. The V end lost 10 bases, the J end lost 6 bases, and 21 bases lay between the germline ends.

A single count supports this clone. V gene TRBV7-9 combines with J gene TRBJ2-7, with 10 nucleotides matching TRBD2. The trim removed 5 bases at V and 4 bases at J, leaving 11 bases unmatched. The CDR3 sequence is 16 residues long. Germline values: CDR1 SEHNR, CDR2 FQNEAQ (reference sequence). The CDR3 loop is CASSPSVLAGKYEQYF. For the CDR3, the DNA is TGTGCCAGCAGCCCCAGTGTACTAGCGGGGAAATACGAGCAGTACTTC.

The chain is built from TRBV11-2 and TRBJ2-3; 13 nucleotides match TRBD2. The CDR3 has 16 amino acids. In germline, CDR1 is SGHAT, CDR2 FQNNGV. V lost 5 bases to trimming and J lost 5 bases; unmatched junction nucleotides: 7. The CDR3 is CASSQRLAGGLDTQYF. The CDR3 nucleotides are TGTGCCAGCAGCCAAAGACTAGCGGGGGGCCTAGATACGCAGTATTTT.

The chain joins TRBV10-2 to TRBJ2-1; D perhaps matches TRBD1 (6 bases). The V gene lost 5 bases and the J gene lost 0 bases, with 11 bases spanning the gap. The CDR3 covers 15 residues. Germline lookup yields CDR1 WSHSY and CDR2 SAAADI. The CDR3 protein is CASSITGSSYNEQFF. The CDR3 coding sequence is TGCGCCAGCAGTATTACAGGGAGCTCCTACAATGAGCAGTTCTTC.

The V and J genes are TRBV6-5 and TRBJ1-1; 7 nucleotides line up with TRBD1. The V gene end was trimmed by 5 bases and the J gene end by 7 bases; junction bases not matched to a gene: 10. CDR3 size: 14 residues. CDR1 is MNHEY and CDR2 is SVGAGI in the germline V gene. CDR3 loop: CASSPDRLSGEAFF. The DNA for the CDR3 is TGTGCCAGCAGTCCGGACAGGTTAAGCGGTGAAGCTTTCTTT.

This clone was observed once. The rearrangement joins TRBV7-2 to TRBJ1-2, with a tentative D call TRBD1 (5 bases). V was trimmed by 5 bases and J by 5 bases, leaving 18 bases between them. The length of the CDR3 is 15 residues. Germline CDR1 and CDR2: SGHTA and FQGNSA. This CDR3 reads CASSPDSQGGYGYTF. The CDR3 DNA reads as TGTGCCAGCAGCCCCGATTCCCAGGGAGGTTATGGCTACACCTTC.

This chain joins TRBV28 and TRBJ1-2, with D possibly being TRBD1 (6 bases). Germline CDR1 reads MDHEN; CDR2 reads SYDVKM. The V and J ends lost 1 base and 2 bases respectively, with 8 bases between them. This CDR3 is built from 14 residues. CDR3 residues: CASSLSQGNYGYTF. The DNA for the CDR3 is TGTGCCAGCAGTTTATCACAGGGAAACTATGGCTACACCTTC.

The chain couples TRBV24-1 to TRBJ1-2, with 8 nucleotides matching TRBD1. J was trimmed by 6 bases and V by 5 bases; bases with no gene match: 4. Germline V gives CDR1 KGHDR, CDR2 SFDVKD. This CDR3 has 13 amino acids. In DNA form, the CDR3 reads TGTGCCACCAGTGGACTGACAGGGGATGGCTACACCTTC. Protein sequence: CATSGLTGDGYTF.

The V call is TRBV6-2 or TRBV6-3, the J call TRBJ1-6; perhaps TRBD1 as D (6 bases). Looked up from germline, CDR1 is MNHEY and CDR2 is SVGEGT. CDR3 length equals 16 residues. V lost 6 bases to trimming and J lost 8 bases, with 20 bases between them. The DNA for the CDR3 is TGTGCCAGCAGCTCTCTCGGACAGACCGGGGATTCACCCCTCCACTTT. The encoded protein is CASSSLGQTGDSPLHF.

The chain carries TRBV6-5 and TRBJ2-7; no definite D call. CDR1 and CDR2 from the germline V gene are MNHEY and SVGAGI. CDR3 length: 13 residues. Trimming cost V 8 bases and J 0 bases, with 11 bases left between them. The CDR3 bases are TGTGCCAGCCGACGGTCCCACTCCTACGAGCAGTACTTC. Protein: CASRRSHSYEQYF.

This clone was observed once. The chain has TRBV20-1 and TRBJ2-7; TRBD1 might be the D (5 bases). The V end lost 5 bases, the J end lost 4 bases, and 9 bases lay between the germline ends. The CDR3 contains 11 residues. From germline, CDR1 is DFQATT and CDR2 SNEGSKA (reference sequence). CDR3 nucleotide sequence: TGCAGTGCTGACAGCGCTTACGAGCAGTACTTC. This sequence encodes CSADSAYEQYF.

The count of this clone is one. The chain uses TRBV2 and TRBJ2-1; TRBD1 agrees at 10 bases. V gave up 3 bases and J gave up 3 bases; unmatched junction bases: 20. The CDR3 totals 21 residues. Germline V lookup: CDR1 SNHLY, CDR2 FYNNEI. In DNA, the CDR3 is TGTGCCAGCAGTGACCGGACCGGGACAGGGGCCCATCAGTTGGGCTACAATGAGCAGTTCTTC. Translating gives CASSDRTGTGAHQLGYNEQFF.

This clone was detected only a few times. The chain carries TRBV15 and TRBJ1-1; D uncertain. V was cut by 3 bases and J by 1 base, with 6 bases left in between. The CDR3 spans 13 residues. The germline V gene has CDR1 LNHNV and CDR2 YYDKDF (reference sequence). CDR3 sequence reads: CATSRAGNTEAFF. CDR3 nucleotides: TGTGCCACCAGCAGGGCGGGGAACACTGAAGCTTTCTTT. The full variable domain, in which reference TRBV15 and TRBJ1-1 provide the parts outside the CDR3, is DAMVIQNPRYQVTQFGKPVTLSCSQTLNHNVMYWYQQKSSQAPKLLFHYYDKDFNNEADTPDNFQSRRPNTSFCFLDIRSPGLGDTAMYLCATSRAGNTEAFFGQGTRLTVV.

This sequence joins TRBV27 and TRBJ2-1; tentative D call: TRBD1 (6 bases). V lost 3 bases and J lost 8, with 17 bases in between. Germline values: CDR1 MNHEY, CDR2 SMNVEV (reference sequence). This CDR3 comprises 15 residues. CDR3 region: CASSLLTGVNYEQFF. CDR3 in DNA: TGTGCCAGCAGTTTGTTGACAGGCGTCAACTATGAGCAGTTCTTC.

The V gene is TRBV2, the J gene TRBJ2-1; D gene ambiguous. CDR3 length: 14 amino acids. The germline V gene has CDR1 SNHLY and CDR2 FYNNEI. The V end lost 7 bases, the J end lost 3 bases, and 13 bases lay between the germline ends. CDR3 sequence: CASTVERFYNEQFF. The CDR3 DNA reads TGTGCCAGCACGGTTGAGCGATTCTACAATGAGCAGTTCTTC. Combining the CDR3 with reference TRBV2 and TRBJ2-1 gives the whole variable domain EPEVTQTPSHQVTQMGQEVILRCVPISNHLYFYWYRQILGQKVEFLVSFYNNEISEKSEIFDDQFSVERPDGSNFTLKIRSTKLEDSAMYFCASTVERFYNEQFFGPGTRLTVL.

The CDR3 DNA is TGCAGCGTTGTACAGGGAGCGGGCACCGGGGAGCTGTTTTTT. As protein: CSVVQGAGTGELFF. The rearrangement uses TRBV29-1 and TRBJ2-2; D could derive from TRBD1 or TRBD2 (6 bases each). The CDR3 is 14 amino acids. V was pared by 4 bases and J by 4 bases, with 13 bases between. The germline V gene has CDR1 SQVTM and CDR2 ANQGSEA.

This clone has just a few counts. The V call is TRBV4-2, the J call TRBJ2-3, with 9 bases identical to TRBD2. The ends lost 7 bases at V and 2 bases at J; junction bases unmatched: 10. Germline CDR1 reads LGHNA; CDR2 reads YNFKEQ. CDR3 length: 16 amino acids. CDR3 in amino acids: CASTAKASGDTDTQYF. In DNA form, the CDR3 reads TGTGCCAGCACCGCTAAGGCTAGCGGGGACACAGATACGCAGTATTTT.

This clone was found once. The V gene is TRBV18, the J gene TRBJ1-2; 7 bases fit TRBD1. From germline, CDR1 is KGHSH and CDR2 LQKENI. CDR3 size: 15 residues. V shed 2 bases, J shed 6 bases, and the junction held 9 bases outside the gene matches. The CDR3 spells CASSPMRDSKDGYTF. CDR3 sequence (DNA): TGTGCCAGCTCACCAATGAGGGACAGCAAGGATGGCTACACCTTC.

The CDR3 here is CASSPGQGSYEQYF. The DNA for the CDR3 is TGCGCCAGCAGCCCGGGACAGGGCTCCTACGAGCAGTACTTC. This chain connects TRBV5-1 to TRBJ2-7, with 9 bases matching TRBD1. Germline assignment: CDR1 SGHRS and CDR2 YFSETQ. CDR3 length equals 14 residues. V was pared by 4 bases and J by 0 bases, with 2 bases of the junction left unmatched.

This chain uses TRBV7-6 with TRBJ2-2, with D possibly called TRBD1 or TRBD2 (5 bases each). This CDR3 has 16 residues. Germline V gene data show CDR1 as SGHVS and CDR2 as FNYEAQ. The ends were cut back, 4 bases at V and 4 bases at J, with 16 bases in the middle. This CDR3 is CASSWTRGRGTGELFF. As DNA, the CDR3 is TGTGCCAGCAGCTGGACCCGGGGCCGAGGCACCGGGGAGCTGTTTTTT.

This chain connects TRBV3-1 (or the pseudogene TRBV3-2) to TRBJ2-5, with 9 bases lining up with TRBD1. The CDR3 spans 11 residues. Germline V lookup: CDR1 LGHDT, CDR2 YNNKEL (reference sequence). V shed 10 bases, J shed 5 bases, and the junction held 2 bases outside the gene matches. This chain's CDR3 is CATGTGETQYF. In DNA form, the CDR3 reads TGTGCCACCGGGACAGGGGAGACCCAGTACTTC.

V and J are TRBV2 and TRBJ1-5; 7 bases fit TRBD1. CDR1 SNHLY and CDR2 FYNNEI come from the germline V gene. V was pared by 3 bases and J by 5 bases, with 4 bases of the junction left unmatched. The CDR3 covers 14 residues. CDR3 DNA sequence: TGTGCCAGCAGTGACCGGGACAGTGATCAGCCCCAGCATTTT. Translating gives CASSDRDSDQPQHF.

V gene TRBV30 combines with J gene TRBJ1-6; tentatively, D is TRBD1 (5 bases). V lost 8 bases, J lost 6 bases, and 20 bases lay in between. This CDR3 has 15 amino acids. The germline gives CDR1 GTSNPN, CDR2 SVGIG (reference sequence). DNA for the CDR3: TGTGCCCGAGGAGGGGTGGAACTGCGTAATTCACCCCTCCACTTT. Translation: CARGGVELRNSPLHF. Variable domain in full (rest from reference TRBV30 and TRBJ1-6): SQTIHQWPATLVQPVGSPLSLECTVEGTSNPNLYWYRQAAGRGLQLLFYSVGIGQISSEVPQNLSASRPQDRQFILSSKKLLLSDSGFYLCARGGVELRNSPLHFGNGTRLTVT.

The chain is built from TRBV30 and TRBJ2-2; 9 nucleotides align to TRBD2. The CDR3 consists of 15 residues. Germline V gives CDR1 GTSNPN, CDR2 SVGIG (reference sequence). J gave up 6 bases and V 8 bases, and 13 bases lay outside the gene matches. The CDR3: CASDSVAGVSGELFF. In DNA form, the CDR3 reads TGTGCCAGCGATTCGGTAGCGGGGGTCTCCGGGGAGCTGTTTTTT.

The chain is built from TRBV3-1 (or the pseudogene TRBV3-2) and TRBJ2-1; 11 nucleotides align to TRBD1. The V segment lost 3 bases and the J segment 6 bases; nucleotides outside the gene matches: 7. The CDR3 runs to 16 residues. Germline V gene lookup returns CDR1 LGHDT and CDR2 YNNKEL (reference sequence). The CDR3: CASSQGTGTGGNEQFF. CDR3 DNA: TGTGCCAGCAGCCAGGGCACCGGGACAGGGGGCAATGAGCAGTTCTTC.

The CDR3 reads CASSLMGAGNTEAFF. The CDR3 DNA is TGTGCCAGCAGTTTAATGGGGGCAGGAAACACTGAAGCTTTCTTT. The chain carries TRBV27 and TRBJ1-1; TRBD1 might be the D (6 bases). This CDR3 contains 15 residues. Trimming shortened V by 2 bases and J by 2 bases, and 12 bases separated the two germline ends. Germline values: CDR1 MNHEY, CDR2 SMNVEV (reference sequence).

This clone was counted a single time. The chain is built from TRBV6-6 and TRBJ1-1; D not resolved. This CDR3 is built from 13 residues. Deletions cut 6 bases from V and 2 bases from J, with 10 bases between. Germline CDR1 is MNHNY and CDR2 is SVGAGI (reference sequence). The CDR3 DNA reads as TGTGCCAGCAGCCTCCCACCCAACACTGAAGCTTTCTTT. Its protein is CASSLPPNTEAFF.